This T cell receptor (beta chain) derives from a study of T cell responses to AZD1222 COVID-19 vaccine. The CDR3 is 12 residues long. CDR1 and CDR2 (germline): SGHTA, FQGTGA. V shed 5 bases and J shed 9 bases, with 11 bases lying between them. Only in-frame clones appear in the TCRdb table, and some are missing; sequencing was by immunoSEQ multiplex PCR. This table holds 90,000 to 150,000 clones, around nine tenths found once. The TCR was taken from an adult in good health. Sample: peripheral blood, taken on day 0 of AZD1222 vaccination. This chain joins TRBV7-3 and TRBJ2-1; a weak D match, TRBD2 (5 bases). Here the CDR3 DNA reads TGTGCCAGCAGCCTTAGCGTCGGTGAGCAGTTCTTC. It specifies CASSLSVGEQFF.